The 7 T cell receptor beta chains in this list originate from one sample, sequenced in a study of cytomegalovirus exposure and HLA in healthy donors. The repertoire was sequenced with immunoSEQ multiplex PCR; TCRdb's copy has only in-frame clones and lacks some. The sample yields roughly 270,000 clones, 70% to 90% seen once. Sequenced material: PBMCs. The receptors here all came from a woman aged 18-29 years in good health and CMV-seronegative.

This chain uses TRBV28 with TRBJ2-7; TRBD1 matches 9 bases. This CDR3 contains 15 residues. Germline lookup yields CDR1 MDHEN and CDR2 SYDVKM. Unmatched junction bases numbered 9, after V lost 5 bases and J lost 4 bases. The CDR3 protein is CASSSATGGRYEQYF. The CDR3 DNA reads as TGTGCCAGCAGTAGTGCGACAGGGGGAAGGTACGAGCAGTACTTC. Full variable domain (outside the CDR3, taken from reference TRBV28 and TRBJ2-7): DVKVTQSSRYLVKRTGEKVFLECVQDMDHENMFWYRQDPGLGLRLIYFSYDVKMKEKGDIPEGYSVSREKKERFSLILESASTNQTSMYLCASSSATGGRYEQYFGPGTRLTVT.

The chain joins TRBV28 to TRBJ1-1; TRBD1 agrees at 9 bases. This CDR3 is built from 15 residues. From germline, CDR1 is MDHEN and CDR2 SYDVKM. V shed 6 bases and J 5 bases; nucleotides not matched to a gene: 10. For the CDR3, the DNA is TGTGCCAGCAGCCCTTCGAGACAGGGGGGAACTGAAGCTTTCTTT. Its translation is CASSPSRQGGTEAFF.

The chain employs TRBV6-5 and TRBJ1-5; no definite D call. The V end was cut by 5 bases, the J end by 5 bases, with 13 bases between. CDR1 is MNHEY and CDR2 is SVGAGI in the germline V gene. The CDR3 extends over 14 amino acids. The CDR3 is CASSTTYIDQPQHF. CDR3 sequence (DNA): TGTGCCAGCAGTACGACATACATCGATCAGCCCCAGCATTTT.

CDR3 DNA sequence: TGCGCCAGCAGGAGGAGGGAACTAGCGGGACTCACCGGGGAGCTGTTTTTT. Translation: CASRRRELAGLTGELFF. This chain joins TRBV5-1 and TRBJ2-2, with 10 bases that match TRBD2. Trimming at V came to 5 bases and at J to 4 bases, leaving 11 bases not matched to a gene. This CDR3 contains 17 residues. Germline-derived CDR1 and CDR2 are SGHRS and YFSETQ. The variable domain in full, completed from reference TRBV5-1 and TRBJ2-2, reads KAGVTQTPRYLIKTRGQQVTLSCSPISGHRSVSWYQQTPGQGLQFLFEYFSETQRNKGNFPGRFSGRQFSNSRSEMNVSTLELGDSALYLCASRRRELAGLTGELFFGEGSRLTVL.

This rearrangement joins TRBV13 to TRBJ2-4; D perhaps matches TRBD1 (6 bases). V lost 5 bases, J lost 5 bases, and 16 bases lay in between. Germline values: CDR1 PRHDT, CDR2 FYEKMQ (reference sequence). This CDR3 contains 15 residues. CDR3 bases: TGTGCCAGCAGCCTACAGGGCCTTAGCGAAAACATTCAGTACTTC. As protein: CASSLQGLSENIQYF.

The V call is TRBV27, the J call TRBJ1-5; 12 nucleotides match TRBD1. Per germline, CDR1 MNHEY and CDR2 SMNVEV (reference sequence). The CDR3 sequence is 16 residues long. J lost 7 bases, V lost 4 bases, and 8 bases had no gene match. The CDR3 spells CASSSLGQGARQPQHF. The CDR3 DNA follows: TGTGCCAGCAGTTCTCTGGGACAGGGGGCAAGGCAGCCCCAGCATTTT.

V is TRBV28 and J is TRBJ2-5; D remains unclear. Germline CDR1 is MDHEN and CDR2 is SYDVKM. The CDR3 loop spans 14 amino acids. V lost 6 bases and J 2 bases, leaving 13 bases between the germline ends. The CDR3 sequence: CASSMSRVQETQYF. The CDR3 bases are TGTGCCAGCAGCATGTCCCGGGTACAAGAGACCCAGTACTTC.